This TCR beta chain was captured by sequencing in a study of regulatory T cells in long-lasting Graves disease. Building of the TCR beta libraries involved iRepertoire HTBI primers and Arm-PCR of CDR3 regions. Per the original data handling: Among the samples, 60 or so TRBV and 14 TRBJ segments were identified. TCRdb reanalysed the multiplex PCR reads using MiXCR and keeps one entry per CDR3 protein. The V and J calls were not made by the authors but by TCRdb's processing. The sample has roughly 500,000 distinct CDR3 sequences, around an eighth seen once; the top ten hold under 10%. Stated time point: newly diagnosed GD, antithyroid drugs for less than 3 months. PBMCs provided the RNA from which the TCR library was made. The table lists this clonotype with a few counts. Between the trimmed V and J ends, which lost 0 bases and 8 bases, there was a span of 15 bases. The CDR3 is 15 amino acids. CDR1 and CDR2 (germline): SGHRS, YFSETQ.

The same data also went into a second study, on T cells in Graves' hyperthyroidism and ophthalmopathy.

The clonotype originates from a man aged 25 to 40 with Graves disease. The sequences come from peripheral blood mononuclear cells (PBMCs), collected at new diagnosis, from a patient treated with antithyroid drugs. V is TRBV5-1 and J is TRBJ2-4, with unresolved D. As DNA, the CDR3 is TGCGCCAGCAGCTTGGGTCGGGCCGATCTTGACATTCAGTACTTC. Amino acids: CASSLGRADLDIQYF.